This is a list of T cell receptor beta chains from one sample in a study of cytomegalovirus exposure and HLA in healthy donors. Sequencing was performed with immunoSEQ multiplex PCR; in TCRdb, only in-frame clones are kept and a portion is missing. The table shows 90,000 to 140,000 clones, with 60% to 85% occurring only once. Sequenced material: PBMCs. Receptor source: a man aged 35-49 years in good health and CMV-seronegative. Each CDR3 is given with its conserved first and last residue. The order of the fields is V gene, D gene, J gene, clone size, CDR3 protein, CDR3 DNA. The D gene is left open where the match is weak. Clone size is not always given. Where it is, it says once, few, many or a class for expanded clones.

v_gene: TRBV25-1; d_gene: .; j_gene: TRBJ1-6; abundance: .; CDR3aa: CASSEFAGANSPLHF; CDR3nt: TGTGCCAGCAGTGAATTTGCAGGGGCCAATTCACCCCTCCACTTT
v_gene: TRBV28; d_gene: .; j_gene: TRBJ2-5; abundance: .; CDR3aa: CASRVERNQETQYF; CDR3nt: TGTGCCAGCAGGGTTGAGAGAAACCAAGAGACCCAGTACTTC
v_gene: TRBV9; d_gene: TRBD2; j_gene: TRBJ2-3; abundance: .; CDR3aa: CASSVDPLAGHTDTQYF; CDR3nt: TGTGCCAGCAGCGTAGACCCCCTAGCGGGGCATACAGATACGCAGTATTTT
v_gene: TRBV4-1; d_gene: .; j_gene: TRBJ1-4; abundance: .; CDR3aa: CASSQQVQGLVANEKLFF; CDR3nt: TGCGCCAGCAGCCAACAGGTGCAGGGCTTGGTTGCTAATGAAAAACTGTTTTTT
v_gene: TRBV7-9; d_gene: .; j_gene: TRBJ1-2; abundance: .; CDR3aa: CASSLGGGYTF; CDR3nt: TGTGCCAGCAGCTTAGGGGGCGGCTACACCTTC
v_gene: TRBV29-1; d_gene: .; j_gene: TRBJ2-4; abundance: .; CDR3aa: CSVEQPGFSKNIQYF; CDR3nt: TGCAGCGTTGAACAACCGGGGTTCTCCAAAAACATTCAGTACTTC
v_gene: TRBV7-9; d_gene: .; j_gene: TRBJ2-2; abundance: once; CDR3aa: CASSSDSGFTGELFF; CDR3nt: TGTGCCAGCAGCTCCGACAGTGGTTTCACCGGGGAGCTGTTTTTT
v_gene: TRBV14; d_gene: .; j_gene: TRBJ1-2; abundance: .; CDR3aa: CASSQQTVEGYTF; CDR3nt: TGTGCCAGCAGCCAACAGACAGTAGAGGGCTACACCTTC
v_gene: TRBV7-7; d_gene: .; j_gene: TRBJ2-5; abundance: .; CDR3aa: CASSLDPGSETQYF; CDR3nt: TGTGCTAGCAGCTTAGATCCAGGCTCGGAGACCCAGTACTTC
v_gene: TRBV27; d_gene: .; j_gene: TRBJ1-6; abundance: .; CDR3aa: CASSLTETSYNSPLHF; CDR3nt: TGTGCCAGCAGTTTAACAGAGACGTCCTATAATTCACCCCTCCACTTT
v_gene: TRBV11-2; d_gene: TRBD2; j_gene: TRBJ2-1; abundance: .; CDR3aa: CASSNPGLAGHNEQFF; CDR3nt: TGTGCCAGCTCAAATCCGGGACTAGCGGGGCACAATGAGCAGTTCTTC
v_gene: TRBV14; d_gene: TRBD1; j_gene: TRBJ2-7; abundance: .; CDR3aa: CASSQDRLDRGDEQYF; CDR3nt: TGTGCCAGCAGCCAAGACCGTCTGGACAGGGGCGACGAGCAGTACTTC
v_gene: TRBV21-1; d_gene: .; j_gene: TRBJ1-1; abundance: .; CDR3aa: CASSRGDGGWNTEAFF; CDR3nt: TGTGCCAGCAGCAGAGGGGATGGGGGGTGGAACACTGAAGCTTTCTTT
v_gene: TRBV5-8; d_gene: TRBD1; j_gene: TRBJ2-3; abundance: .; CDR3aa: CASSAGTGGVSDTQYF; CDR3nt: TGTGCCAGCAGCGCAGGGACAGGGGGCGTTTCAGATACGCAGTATTTT
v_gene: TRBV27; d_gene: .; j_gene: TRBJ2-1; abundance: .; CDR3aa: CASSFQGGLVNEQFF; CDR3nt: TGTGCCAGCAGTTTCCAGGGGGGATTGGTCAATGAGCAGTTCTTC
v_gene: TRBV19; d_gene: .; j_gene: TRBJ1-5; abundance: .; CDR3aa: CASSTVPSNQPQHF; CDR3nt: TGTGCCAGTAGTACGGTGCCGAGCAATCAGCCCCAGCATTTT
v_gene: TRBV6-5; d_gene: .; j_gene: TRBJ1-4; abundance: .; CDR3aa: CASSYYGGEEEKLFF; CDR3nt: TGTGCCAGCAGTTACTATGGGGGCGAGGAAGAAAAACTGTTTTTT
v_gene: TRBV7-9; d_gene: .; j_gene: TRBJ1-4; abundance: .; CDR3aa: CASSLVYRAETEKLFF; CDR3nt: TGTGCCAGCAGCTTAGTTTACAGGGCGGAGACTGAAAAACTGTTTTTT
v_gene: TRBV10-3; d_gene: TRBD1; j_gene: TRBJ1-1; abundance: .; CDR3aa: CAISDRVNTEAFF; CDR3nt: TGTGCCATCAGCGACAGGGTGAACACTGAAGCTTTCTTT
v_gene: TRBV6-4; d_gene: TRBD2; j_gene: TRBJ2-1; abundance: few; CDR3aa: CASSDLGRDEQFF; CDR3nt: TGTGCCAGCAGTGATCTCGGGAGGGATGAGCAGTTCTTC
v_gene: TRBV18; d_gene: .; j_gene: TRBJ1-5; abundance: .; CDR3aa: CASSPPDRNQPQHF; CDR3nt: TGTGCCAGCTCACCACCGGACAGAAATCAGCCCCAGCATTTT
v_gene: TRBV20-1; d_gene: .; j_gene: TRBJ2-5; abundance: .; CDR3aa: CSAVSRETQYF; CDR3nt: TGCAGTGCGGTTTCACGGGAGACCCAGTACTTC
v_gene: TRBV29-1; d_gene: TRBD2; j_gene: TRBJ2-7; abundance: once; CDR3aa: CSVAGGPYEQYF; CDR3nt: TGCAGCGTAGCGGGAGGGCCCTACGAGCAGTACTTC
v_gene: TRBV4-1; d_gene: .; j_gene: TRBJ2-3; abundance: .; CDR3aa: CASSPDGDLDTQYF; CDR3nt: TGCGCCAGCAGCCCTGACGGGGATTTAGATACGCAGTATTTT
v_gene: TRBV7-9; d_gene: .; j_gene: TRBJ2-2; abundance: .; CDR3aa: CASSLPSGELFF; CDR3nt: TGTGCCAGCAGCCTCCCCAGCGGGGAGCTGTTTTTT
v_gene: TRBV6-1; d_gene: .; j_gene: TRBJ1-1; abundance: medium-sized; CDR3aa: CASSVAMNTEAFF; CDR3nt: TGTGCCAGCAGTGTAGCCATGAACACTGAAGCTTTCTTT
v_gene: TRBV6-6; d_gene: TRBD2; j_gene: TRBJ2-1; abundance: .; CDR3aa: CASSYSVSSGYNEQFF; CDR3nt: TGTGCCAGCAGTTACTCGGTATCTAGCGGGTACAATGAGCAGTTCTTC
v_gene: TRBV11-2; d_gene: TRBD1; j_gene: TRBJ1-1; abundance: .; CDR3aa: CASSLSRQGHTEAFF; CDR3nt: TGTGCCAGCAGCTTAAGCAGACAGGGTCACACTGAAGCTTTCTTT
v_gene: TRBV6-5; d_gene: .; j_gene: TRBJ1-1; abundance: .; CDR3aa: CASSKRANTEAFF; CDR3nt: TGTGCCAGCAGTAAGAGGGCGAACACTGAAGCTTTCTTT
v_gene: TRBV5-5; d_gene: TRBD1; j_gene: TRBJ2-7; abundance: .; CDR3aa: CASSQRQGVGTYEQYF; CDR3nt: TGTGCCAGCAGCCAACGACAGGGTGTCGGCACCTACGAGCAGTACTTC
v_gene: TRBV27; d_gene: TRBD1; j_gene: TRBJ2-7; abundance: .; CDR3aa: CASSLRQGGPYEQYF; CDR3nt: TGTGCCAGCAGTTTACGACAGGGGGGGCCCTACGAGCAGTACTTC
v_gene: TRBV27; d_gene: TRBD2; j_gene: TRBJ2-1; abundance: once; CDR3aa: CASSPRLAGSYNEQFF; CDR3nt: TGTGCCAGCAGTCCCAGACTAGCGGGGTCATACAATGAGCAGTTCTTC
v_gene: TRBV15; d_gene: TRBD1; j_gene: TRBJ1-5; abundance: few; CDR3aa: CATSREDRGIQPQHF; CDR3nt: TGTGCCACCAGCAGAGAGGACAGGGGAATACAGCCCCAGCATTTT
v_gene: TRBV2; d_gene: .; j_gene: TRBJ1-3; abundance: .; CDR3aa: CASSSQVSGNTIYF; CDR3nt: TGTGCCAGCAGCTCTCAGGTCTCTGGAAACACCATATATTTT
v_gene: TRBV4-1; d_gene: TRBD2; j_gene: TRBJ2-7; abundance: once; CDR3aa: CASSFRLAGNYEQYF; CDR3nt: TGCGCCAGCAGCTTTCGACTAGCGGGGAACTACGAGCAGTACTTC
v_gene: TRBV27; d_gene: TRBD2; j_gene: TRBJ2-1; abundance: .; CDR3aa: CASRSGSTFNEQFF; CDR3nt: TGTGCCAGCAGAAGCGGGAGTACGTTCAATGAGCAGTTCTTC
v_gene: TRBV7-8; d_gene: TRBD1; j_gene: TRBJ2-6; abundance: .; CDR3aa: CASHKLGGTGANVLTF; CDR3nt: TGTGCCAGCCACAAACTAGGGGGCACTGGGGCCAACGTCCTGACTTTC